This TCR beta chain was recovered during a study of T cell responses to AZD1222 COVID-19 vaccine. Study-wide results and limits: Every sample of the repertoires postdated the peak T cell response.

The V and J ends lost 6 bases and 1 base respectively, with 13 bases between them. This CDR3 has 14 amino acids. In germline, CDR1 is MDHEN, CDR2 SYDVKM. Generated by immunoSEQ multiplex PCR, the TCRdb table keeps only in-frame clones and is missing some. The sample has about 160,000 clones, 92% seen once. A note on this clone: Antigen: not known.

The sequence was obtained from an adult who received the AZD1222 COVID-19 vaccine. The sample here was peripheral blood, taken 28 days after the second AZD1222 dose. The chain joins TRBV28 to TRBJ2-7; TRBD1 is a possible D gene (7 bases). DNA of the CDR3: TGTGCCAGCAGCCCCAGGGGGGAGTCCTACGAGCAGTACTTC. Amino acids: CASSPRGESYEQYF.